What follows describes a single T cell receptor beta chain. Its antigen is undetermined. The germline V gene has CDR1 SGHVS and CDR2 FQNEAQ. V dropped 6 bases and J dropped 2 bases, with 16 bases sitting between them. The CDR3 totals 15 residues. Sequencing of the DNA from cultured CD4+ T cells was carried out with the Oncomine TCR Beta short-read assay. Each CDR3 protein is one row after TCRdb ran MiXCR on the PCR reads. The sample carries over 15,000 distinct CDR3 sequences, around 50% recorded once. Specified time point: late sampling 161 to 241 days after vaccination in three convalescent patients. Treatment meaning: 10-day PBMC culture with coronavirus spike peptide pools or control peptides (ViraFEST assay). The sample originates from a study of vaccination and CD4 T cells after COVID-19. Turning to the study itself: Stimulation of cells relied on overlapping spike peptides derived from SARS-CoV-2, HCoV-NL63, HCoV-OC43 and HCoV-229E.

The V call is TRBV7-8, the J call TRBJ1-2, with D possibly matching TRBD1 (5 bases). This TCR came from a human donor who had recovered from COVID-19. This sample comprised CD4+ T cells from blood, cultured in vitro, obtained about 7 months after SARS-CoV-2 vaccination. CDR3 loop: CASSATPTVNYGYTF. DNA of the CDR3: TGTGCCAGCAGTGCAACCCCGACAGTAAACTATGGCTACACCTTC.